These T cell receptor beta chains were read from a single sample in a study of T cell clusters in autoimmune cytopenias. Using the multiplex PCR reads, TCRdb records one entry per CDR3 protein without DNA. With 6,500 to 8,500 distinct CDR3 sequences in the sample, the ten largest clones hold 4.5% to 6%. The sample taken for sequencing was peripheral blood. The receptors come from a human donor with an autoimmune cytopenia or autoimmune hepatitis (not recorded which). Each CDR3 is given with its conserved first and last residue. For some rows the clone size is stated as once, few or many, or as a class when expanded; others skip it.

cdr3_length clone_size j_call v_call cdr3_aa
17 . TRBJ2-1 TRBV6-1 CASSEGGSGRSYNEQFF
17 . TRBJ2-3 TRBV5-1 CASSLPAGRGDTDTQYF
16 medium-sized TRBJ2-1 TRBV11-1 CASSLARAGIGYEQFF
11 medium-sized TRBJ2-1 TRBV20-1 CSASVANEQFF
17 . TRBJ2-3 TRBV6-5 CASSYLAGGSSTDTQYF
13 medium-sized TRBJ1-2 TRBV6-5 CASSSDRDYGYTF
16 medium-sized TRBJ2-3 TRBV5-6 CASSLSDSPSTDTQYF
14 medium-sized TRBJ1-5 TRBV30 CAWSEGLGNQPQHF
14 medium-sized TRBJ2-5 TRBV18 CASSPQTGKETQYF
15 . TRBJ2-6 TRBV6-1 CASSRGGSGANVLTF
14 . TRBJ1-2 TRBV12-3/TRBV12-4 CASSWTGGSYGYTF
18 medium-sized TRBJ2-1 TRBV19 CASSIDRRGSATYNEQFF
13 . TRBJ1-2 TRBV6-5 CASRPRGGDGYTF
16 medium-sized TRBJ2-6 TRBV20-1 CSARKPTGSGANVLTF
15 . TRBJ1-1 TRBV6-5 CASHDRGTMNTEAFF
14 . TRBJ2-5 TRBV6-1 CASSDLGGGETQYF
15 medium-sized TRBJ1-4 TRBV15 CATSRVGTGIEKLFF
17 . TRBJ1-1 TRBV27 CASSRNPPGRTNTEAFF
14 . TRBJ1-1 TRBV20-1 CSARGTGQFTEAFF
15 medium-sized TRBJ2-5 TRBV5-5 CASSFDGRGDETQYF
16 . TRBJ1-2 TRBV5-5 CASSLQDRISYYGYTF
15 medium-sized TRBJ1-6 TRBV6-1 CASRTGTSHNSPLHF
15 . TRBJ1-4 TRBV27 CASSLSPATNEKLFF
15 . TRBJ2-2 TRBV18 CASSLSTGDTGELFF
14 . TRBJ1-1 TRBV18 CASSPSMSASEAFF
12 . TRBJ1-2 TRBV12-3/TRBV12-4 CASSTGFYGYTF
15 medium-sized TRBJ1-5 TRBV15 CATSRGGQANQPQHF
16 medium-sized TRBJ1-2 TRBV6-5 CASSYVRTGGSYGYTF
15 medium-sized TRBJ2-5 TRBV30 CAWSGRGVVQETQYF
14 medium-sized TRBJ2-1 TRBV5-5 CASSFRQFYNEQFF
13 medium-sized TRBJ2-7 TRBV6-6 CASMKGLAYEQYF
17 medium-sized TRBJ2-3 TRBV30 CAWSVKRGGASTDTQYF
13 . TRBJ1-1 TRBV7-2 CASSPNLNTEAFF
13 medium-sized TRBJ1-2 TRBV30 CAGQKDSFYGYTF
14 . TRBJ1-1 TRBV12-3/TRBV12-4 CASSGDRDRTEAFF
18 . TRBJ2-1 TRBV12-3/TRBV12-4 CASSSRMGGALEFNEQFF
11 medium-sized TRBJ1-2 TRBV18 CASSGSYGYTF
15 . TRBJ2-5 TRBV20-1 CSARLDRTGPETQYF
13 medium-sized TRBJ2-6 TRBV6-5 CASRNDGANVLTF
15 . TRBJ2-5 TRBV18 CASRTFRPGAETQYF
13 . TRBJ1-1 TRBV12-3/TRBV12-4 CASSFSGNTEAFF
14 medium-sized TRBJ2-5 TRBV10-1 CASSESGRQETQYF
13 . TRBJ2-5 TRBV6-5 CASTNRVGETQYF
15 . TRBJ2-7 TRBV27 CASSFTPPNSYEQYF
16 medium-sized TRBJ2-1 TRBV19 CASTPSGTSGWNEQFF
14 medium-sized TRBJ2-7 TRBV6-5 CASSTGTGSYEQYF
14 medium-sized TRBJ2-3 TRBV18 CASSPQRGADTQYF
15 medium-sized TRBJ2-4 TRBV27 CASSPLGTWENIQYF
11 medium-sized TRBJ2-7 TRBV6-5 CASIRFYEQYF
15 medium-sized TRBJ1-2 TRBV19 CASSEGRHTRYGYTF
14 medium-sized TRBJ1-2 TRBV6-1 CASSVTGTVYGYTF
14 . TRBJ2-5 TRBV19 CASSVLAGQETQYF
13 medium-sized TRBJ1-5 TRBV19 CGAGQPPNQPQHF
13 medium-sized TRBJ1-5 TRBV30 CAWSRAFNQPQHF
14 medium-sized TRBJ1-3 TRBV30 CAWSKQSSGNTIYF
13 medium-sized TRBJ2-5 TRBV12-3/TRBV12-4 CASRRLAEETQYF